This T cell receptor (beta chain) was found in a study of blood T cell repertoires in COVID-19. Study overall: Sources were T cells, B-cell-depleted T cells, or PBMCs; the material itself was cDNA or gDNA.

There are 14 residues in the CDR3. Trimming took off 0 bases at V and 4 bases at J, with 9 bases between the two ends. The V gene's germline CDR1 is SGHAT and CDR2 FQNNGV. In the authors' methods: Scientists estimated how many nucleated cells there were by amplifying reference gene primers. Profiled with immunoSEQ multiplex PCR; TCRdb holds only in-frame clones, not every one. That table gives V, J and clone size, and the DNA gave D and trimming. The repertoire holds some 150,000 clones, with 75% to 90% as singletons. This chain joins TRBV11-2 and TRBJ1-1; D call uncertain. The sequence was collected from a woman aged 60-70 years with COVID-19, enrolled during active disease. Specimen: peripheral blood. CDR3 nucleotides: TGTGCCAGCAGCTTAGACGGCGGAGCCACTGAAGCTTTCTTT. It specifies CASSLDGGATEAFF.